Listed below are T cell receptor beta chains from one sample, sequenced in a study of T cells in Graves' hyperthyroidism and ophthalmopathy. A single record per CDR3 protein comes from TCRdb applying MiXCR to the multiplex PCR reads. The sample lists under 600,000 distinct CDR3 sequences; approximately 15% were seen once. Input material: blood. The receptor set was obtained from a woman between 40 and 55 years old with Graves' ophthalmopathy. Both conserved end residues are part of each CDR3.

J | V | CDR3
TRBJ2-7 | TRBV18 | CASSGDRTGFNQQYF
TRBJ1-4 | TRBV7-9 | CASSLVFSGTNEKLFF
TRBJ1-1 | TRBV29-1 | CSVSIQGGSEAFF
TRBJ2-2 | TRBV30 | CAWSRTGGRVGELFF
TRBJ2-3 | TRBV7-9 | CASSFRQGGDTQYF
TRBJ1-2 | TRBV20-1 | CSAAREDTFQYYGYTF
TRBJ1-5 | TRBV28 | CASGITGNQPQHF
TRBJ1-4 | TRBV20-1 | CSAGRGSRTIAEKLFF
TRBJ1-1 | TRBV29-1 | CSVEGHFPLVEAFF
TRBJ2-1 | TRBV20-1 | CSARGRGFNEQFF
TRBJ2-1 | TRBV6-2/TRBV6-3 | CASSRWGGGNEQFF
TRBJ2-1 | TRBV18 | CASSPSQRGGDEQFF
TRBJ2-3 | TRBV28 | CASRWGDLVDTQYF
TRBJ2-7 | TRBV12-3/TRBV12-4 | CASSLGGEAGAHIYEQYF
TRBJ2-5 | TRBV28 | CASSFHPIDQYF
TRBJ2-1 | TRBV20-1 | CSARQWDLPNNEQFF
TRBJ2-2 | TRBV28 | CASSYEWGSVNTGELFF
TRBJ2-1 | TRBV11-1 | CASSLGWANDRFF
TRBJ1-5 | TRBV27 | CASRISAGLGNQPQHF
TRBJ2-1 | TRBV27 | CASSSWTNNEQFF
TRBJ1-1 | TRBV13 | CASTHGANTEAFF
TRBJ2-7 | TRBV6-9 | CASSYGVGPYEQYF
TRBJ2-5 | TRBV3-1 | CASSQGLLAGQYQETQYF
TRBJ2-1 | TRBV6-1 | CASSYVNTPYNEQFF
TRBJ2-3 | TRBV11-2 | CASSSPGVARTDTQYF
TRBJ2-2 | TRBV11-2 | CASSPTAGNTGELFF
TRBJ2-2 | TRBV28 | CASSRVVTGELFF
TRBJ1-3 | TRBV30 | CAWRSGGLPGNTIYF
TRBJ2-1 | TRBV2 | CASSGSFQAGVGYNEQFF
TRBJ2-5 | TRBV19 | CASRSDPRQETQYF
TRBJ2-2 | TRBV2 | CASSQDPVAGELFF
TRBJ2-1 | TRBV28 | CASSLSAGINNEQFF
TRBJ2-3 | TRBV25-1 | CASSDGNRGRADTQYF
TRBJ2-1 | TRBV7-9 | CASSLRRDYNEQFF
TRBJ1-4 | TRBV10-3 | CAISESGPPGNEKLFF
TRBJ2-3 | TRBV20-1 | CSAKNRDGLFGTQYF
TRBJ2-7 | TRBV5-1 | CASSQTGGAGYEQYF
TRBJ1-2 | TRBV3-1 | CVSSQDGQTGCTF
TRBJ2-2 | TRBV7-9 | CASSTRETGELFF
TRBJ1-2 | TRBV28 | CASSRGQGVYGYTF
TRBJ2-2 | TRBV11-2 | CASSLSNTGELFF
TRBJ1-5 | TRBV12-5 | CASGLDPFREGPQPQHF
TRBJ2-1 | TRBV18 | CASSPPSGGTYNEQFF
TRBJ1-5 | TRBV18 | CASSHAGRTSYNQPQHF
TRBJ2-2 | TRBV20-1 | CSARDLTSGGVNTGELFF
TRBJ1-1 | TRBV7-8 | CASSTRDENTEAFF
TRBJ1-2 | TRBV28 | CASSPRGKGGYTF
TRBJ1-1 | TRBV5-1 | CASSPLSGDTEAFF
TRBJ2-7 | TRBV7-9 | CASSPVGGANEQYF
TRBJ2-7 | TRBV3-1 | CASSQRQTDYYEQYF
TRBJ2-6 | TRBV6-1 | CASSVSYSGANVLTF
TRBJ1-6 | TRBV6-2/TRBV6-3 | CASSAQPGTGDSPLHF
TRBJ1-1 | TRBV3-1 | CASSLSKPGTRGTEAFF
TRBJ2-2 | TRBV5-1 | CASSLATAAGELFF
TRBJ2-4 | TRBV2 | CASSLIRAKNIQYF
TRBJ2-1 | TRBV15 | CATSRDRQGPDEQFF
TRBJ2-2 | TRBV18 | CASSPREGAGGELFF
TRBJ2-1 | TRBV20-1 | CSAVTAGGGQFF
TRBJ1-2 | TRBV30 | CAWRARTFGTAHYGYTF